This entry features one TCR beta chain sequence. Its cognate antigen has yet to be identified. The record has no base qualities; no much larger clone is one base away. The sample's time point label, in plain terms: blood 2 weeks post-SBRT. According to the study, the label for this sample's treatment or condition signals: 15 Gy SBRT to primary tumor, nephrectomy 4 weeks later. To follow tumor-enriched clonotypes, peripheral blood was collected serially from radiation-treated patients at baseline and again at 2 weeks and 4 weeks after SBRT. Every patient's renal cell carcinoma showed clear cell pathology. Genomic DNA for TCR sequencing was prepared using the QIAamp DNA Blood Mini Kit (Qiagen). Samples were included in the analyses only if all quality control checks were passed. The CDR3 spans 12 residues, from the cysteine through the phenylalanine. Only CDR3 DNA remains: 36 bases, in frame from the first base. Between the V and J ends, shortened by 7 bases and 0 bases respectively, the junction contains 6 bases. The germline V gene provides CDR1 SGHTS and CDR2 YDEGEE.

The sample belongs to a study of radiation and T cells in renal cell carcinoma (dated by TCRdb to 2020 to 2022). At the level of the whole study: Samples were obtained from a clinical trial, in which 15 Gy stereotactic body radiation therapy was delivered to primary renal cell carcinomas and nephrectomy was performed 4 weeks later. A total of 50 to 60 samples underwent TCR beta sequencing, made up of approximately 26 tumors and about 27 peripheral blood samples. A total of 4 million to 5 million unique CDR3 nucleotide sequences, encoding roughly 2.7 million unique CDR3 amino acid sequences, were found across all 50 or so samples.

The immunoSEQ kit was used, according to the manufacturer's recommendations, to generate TCR beta libraries from genomic DNA. To prepare the libraries, a first multiplex PCR with proprietary primers was run, followed by a second PCR that added unique barcodes, and a bead cleanup was done after each round. Each sample batch included a kit-provided positive control reaction and a negative control reaction. The final libraries were assessed on an Agilent 4200 TapeStation D1000 ScreenTape, pooled by volume, and quantified by qPCR. Sequencing was performed on an Illumina NextSeq500 using a MidOutput 150-cycle cartridge, with 156 Read1 cycles, 15 Index1 cycles, and the kit custom primers. The pooled library was loaded at approximately 0.97 pM with about 21% PhiX control spiked in. Per the source publication's procedure: The vendor-processed data were analyzed in R, and a clonotype was defined as all T cells that share the same CDR3 nucleotide sequence. For clone abundance analyses, frequencies were normalized to the 10,000 most abundant clones per sample. Before analysis, public T cell clones were removed, and these numbered fewer than five per sample on average. A difference in abundance of at least 32-fold between compartments was used to define tumor-enriched and baseline blood-enriched clonotypes. A beta-binomial differential abundance model was used to identify clonotypes that expanded or contracted between blood time points. Similarity between tumor and blood repertoires was quantified using the Baroni-Urbani and Buser coefficient, and groups were compared with two-tailed Wilcoxon tests in R. TCRdb mirrors the immuneACCESS table, restricted to in-frame sequences. Some clones are absent from its copies; in checked studies, under half trace to an unresolved V gene, and the reason for the others is unknown. D and trimming were read from the DNA, whereas the V and J calls and clone size are those reported in that table. Recorded for this sample are under 150,000 clones; approximately 75% of them occurred a single time. The ten most abundant clones make up under 2.5% of the sample.

Results the study describes overall, beyond this receptor: Because pretreatment tumor biopsies were not available, the baseline intratumoral presence of clonotypes could not be determined. Tracking of blood repertoire dynamics stopped at less than five weeks after treatment, with no follow-up past that point. The single-armed trial design could not address effects of radiation dose or scheduling on the TCR repertoire. In blood, the top tumor clonotypes increased from baseline to 2 weeks after radiation and then shrank by 4 weeks, which suggests a temporary expansion of tumor-resident clones.

The receptor was derived from a woman aged 55-69 years with renal cell carcinoma. This specimen consisted of blood, obtained from a patient whose treatment included radiotherapy and nephrectomy. The rearranged chain carries TRBV5-8 and TRBJ2-3; no D gene is confidently identified. CDR3 region: CASARSTDTQYF. The DNA sequence is TGTGCCAGCGCCCGAAGCACAGATACGCAGTATTTT.